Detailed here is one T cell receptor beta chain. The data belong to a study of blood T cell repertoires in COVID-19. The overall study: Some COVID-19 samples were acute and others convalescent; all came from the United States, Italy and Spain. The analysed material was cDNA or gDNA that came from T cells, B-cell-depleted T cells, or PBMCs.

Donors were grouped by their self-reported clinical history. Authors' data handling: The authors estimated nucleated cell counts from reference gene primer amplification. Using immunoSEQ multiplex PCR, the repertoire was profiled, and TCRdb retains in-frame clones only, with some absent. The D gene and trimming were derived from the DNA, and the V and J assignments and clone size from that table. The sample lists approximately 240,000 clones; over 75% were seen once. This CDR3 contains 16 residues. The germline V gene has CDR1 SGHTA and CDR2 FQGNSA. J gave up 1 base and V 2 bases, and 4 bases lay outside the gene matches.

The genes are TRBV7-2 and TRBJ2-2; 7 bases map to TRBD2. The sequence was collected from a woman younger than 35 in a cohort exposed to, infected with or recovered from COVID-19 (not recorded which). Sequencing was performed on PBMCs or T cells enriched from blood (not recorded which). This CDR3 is CASSLSPGGNTGELFF. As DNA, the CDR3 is TGTGCCAGCAGCTTAAGTCCGGGGGGGAACACCGGGGAGCTGTTTTTT.